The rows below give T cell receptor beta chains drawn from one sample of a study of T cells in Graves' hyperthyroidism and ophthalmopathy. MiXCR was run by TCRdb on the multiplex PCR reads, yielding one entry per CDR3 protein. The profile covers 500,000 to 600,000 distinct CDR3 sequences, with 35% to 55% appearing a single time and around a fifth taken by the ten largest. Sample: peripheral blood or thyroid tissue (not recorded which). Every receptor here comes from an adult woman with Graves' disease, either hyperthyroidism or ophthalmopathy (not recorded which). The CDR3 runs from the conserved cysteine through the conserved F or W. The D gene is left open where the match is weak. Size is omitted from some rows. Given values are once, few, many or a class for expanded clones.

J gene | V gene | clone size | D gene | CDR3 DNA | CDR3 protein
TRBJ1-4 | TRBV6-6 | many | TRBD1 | TGTGCCAGCAGTTACTCTGGGACAGGGGAATATGAAAAACTGTTTTTT | CASSYSGTGEYEKLFF
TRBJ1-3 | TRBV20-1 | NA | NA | TGCAGTGCCGGAGCAGGGGAACAGGCTAGGAGGAACACCATATATTTT | CSAGAGEQARRNTIYF
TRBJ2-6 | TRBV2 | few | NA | TGTGCCTCAACGGGGGCGGCCAACGTCCTGACTTTC | CASTGAANVLTF
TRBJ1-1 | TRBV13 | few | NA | TGTGCCAGCAGCTTTAGGCAAGACTCCACGGAAGCTTTCTTT | CASSFRQDSTEAFF
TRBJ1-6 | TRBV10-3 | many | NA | TGTGCCATCAGTGAAGGGGACCCCGGCTCCTATAATTCACCCCTCCACTTT | CAISEGDPGSYNSPLHF
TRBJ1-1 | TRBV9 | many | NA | TGTGCCAGCAGCGTAGGAGCTGAGGCATCCAGGGCAAGAACTGAAGCTTTCTTT | CASSVGAEASRARTEAFF
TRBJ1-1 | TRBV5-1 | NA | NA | TGCGCCAGCAGCTTGACAGGGACGCAATCAATCCCTGAAGCTTTCTTT | CASSLTGTQSIPEAFF
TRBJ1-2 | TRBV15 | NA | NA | TGTGCCACCAGCAGAGCTGGCAGCTTGGCGGGGAACTATGGCTACACCTTC | CATSRAGSLAGNYGYTF
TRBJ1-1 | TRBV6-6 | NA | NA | TGTGCCAGCAGTACAAAGGTGGTAGGGAACACTGAAGCTTTCTTT | CASSTKVVGNTEAFF
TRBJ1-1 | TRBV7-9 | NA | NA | TGTGCCAGCAGCTTAACGGATCGGGGGACTGAAGCTTTCTTT | CASSLTDRGTEAFF
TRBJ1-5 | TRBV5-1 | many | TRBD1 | TGCGCCAGCAGCTTGGTTGGACAGGCGGACCAGCCCCAGCATTTT | CASSLVGQADQPQHF
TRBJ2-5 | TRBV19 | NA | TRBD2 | TGTGCCAGCAGCACCACTAGCGGGGAAGAGACCCAGTACTTC | CASSTTSGEETQYF
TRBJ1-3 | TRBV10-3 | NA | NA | TGTGCCATCTCGTCCCGGGCTAGGAACACCATATATTTT | CAISSRARNTIYF
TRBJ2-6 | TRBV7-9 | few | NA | TGTGCCAGCAGAGCTGGGGCCAACGTCCTGACTTTC | CASRAGANVLTF
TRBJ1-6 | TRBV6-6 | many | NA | TGTGCCAGCAGCGCCTTTTCACCCCTCCACTTT | CASSAFSPLHF
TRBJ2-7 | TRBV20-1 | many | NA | TGCAGTGCTACCAGGAAAAGCCACCCGAGCCACGAGCAGTACTTC | CSATRKSHPSHEQYF
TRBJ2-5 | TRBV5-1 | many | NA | TGCGCCAGCAGCTTGGGTTGGGAAGAAGAGACCCAGTACTTC | CASSLGWEEETQYF
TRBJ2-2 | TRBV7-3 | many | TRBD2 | TGTGCCAGCAGCTCTCGGACTAGCGGGAGCGGGGGGGAGCTGTTTTTT | CASSSRTSGSGGELFF
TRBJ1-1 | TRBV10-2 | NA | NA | TGCGCCATTCCATTGACGGGCTCTTCTAATGAAGCTTTCTTT | CAIPLTGSSNEAFF
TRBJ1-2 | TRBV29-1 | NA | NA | TGCAGCGTGCGGATGGAGACTTATGGCTACACCTTC | CSVRMETYGYTF
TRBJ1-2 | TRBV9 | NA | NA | TGTGCCAGCAGCGGGGGGCTCTTTAATGGCTACACCTTC | CASSGGLFNGYTF
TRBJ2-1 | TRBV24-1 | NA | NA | TGTGCCACCAGTGATTTGAGACGGGCGGCAAATGAGCAGTTCTTC | CATSDLRRAANEQFF
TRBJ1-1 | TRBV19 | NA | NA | TGTGCCAGTAGTATAGGATGGACAGTGAACACTGAAGCTTTCTTT | CASSIGWTVNTEAFF
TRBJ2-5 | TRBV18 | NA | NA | TGTGCCAGCTCAATTACAGCCCTCCAAGAGACCCAGTACTTC | CASSITALQETQYF
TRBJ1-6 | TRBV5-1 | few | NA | TGCGCCAGCAGCTTGAGCGGGACAAATAATTCACCCCTCCACTTT | CASSLSGTNNSPLHF
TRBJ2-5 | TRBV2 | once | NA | TGTGCCAGCAGTGGCCGGGACCTCGAAACCGGGGAGCTGTTTTTGGAGACCCAGTACTTC | CASSGRDLETGELFLETQYF
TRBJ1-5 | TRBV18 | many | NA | TGTGCCAGCTCACAGGGACTGAATCAGCCCCAGCATTTT | CASSQGLNQPQHF
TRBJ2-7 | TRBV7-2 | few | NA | TGCGCCAGCAGCAAGTGGGTTGTTGTGGGTTTGTCGCCCTACTACGAGCAGTACTTC | CASSKWVVVGLSPYYEQYF
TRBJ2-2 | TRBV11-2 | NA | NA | TGTGCCAGCAGCCCGAAGGTGACCGGGGAGCTGTTTTTT | CASSPKVTGELFF
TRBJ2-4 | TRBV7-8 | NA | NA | TGTGCCAGCAGCCCGGTCAGGCGGCGGGGTAAAAACATTCAGTACTTC | CASSPVRRRGKNIQYF
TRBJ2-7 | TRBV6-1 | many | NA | TGTGCCAGCAGTGAAGCGAACACCGTCCGGTCCTACGAGCAGTACTTC | CASSEANTVRSYEQYF
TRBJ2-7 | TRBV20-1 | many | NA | TGCAGTGTTCCCGAGGAGACTAGAGGGACCTACGAGCAGTACTTC | CSVPEETRGTYEQYF
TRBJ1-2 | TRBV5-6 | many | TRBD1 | TGTGCCAGCAGCTTGGTCGGGACAGCGTATGGCTACACCTTC | CASSLVGTAYGYTF
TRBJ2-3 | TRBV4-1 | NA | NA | TGCGCCAGCAGCCGCAATATGGACGGGTCGGCAGGTACGCAGTATTTT | CASSRNMDGSAGTQYF
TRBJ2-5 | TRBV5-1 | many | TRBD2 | TGCGCCAGCTTTGAGGGAGGGCCTCGAGGAGAGACCCAGTACTTC | CASFEGGPRGETQYF
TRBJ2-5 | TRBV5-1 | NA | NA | TGCGCCAGCAGCTTGTTTCTTCATCAGGGTCAAGAGACCCAGTACTTC | CASSLFLHQGQETQYF
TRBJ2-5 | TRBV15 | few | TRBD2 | TGTGCCACCAGCGCCGGGACTATCCAAGAGACCCAGTACTTC | CATSAGTIQETQYF
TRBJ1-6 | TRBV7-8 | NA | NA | TGTGCCAGCAGCGAAGTCGGTTCACCCCTCCACTTT | CASSEVGSPLHF
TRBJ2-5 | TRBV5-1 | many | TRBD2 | TGCGCCAGCAGAGTCATAGCGGGAGTCGGGGAGACCCAGTACTTC | CASRVIAGVGETQYF
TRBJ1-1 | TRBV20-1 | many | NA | TGCAGTGCTAGAGATCAAATGAACACTGAAGCTTTCTTT | CSARDQMNTEAFF
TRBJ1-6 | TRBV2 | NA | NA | TGTGCCAGCAGTGAACAGGGGAGCAATAATTCACCCCTCCACTTT | CASSEQGSNNSPLHF
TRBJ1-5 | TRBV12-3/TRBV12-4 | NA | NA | TGTGCCAGCACTCGAGGGGCGGGAGGCTCCGAGCATTTT | CASTRGAGGSEHF
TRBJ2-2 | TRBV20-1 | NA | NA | TGCAGTGCCGACGGGCGGCTGTTTTTT | CSADGRLFF
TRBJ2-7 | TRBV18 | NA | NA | TGTGCCAGCTCACCCAACACGGGATCTGAGTACGAGCAGTACTTC | CASSPNTGSEYEQYF
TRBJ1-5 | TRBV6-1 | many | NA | TGTGCCAGCAGTGAAGATATGGGACGGTACAATCAGCCCCAGCATTTT | CASSEDMGRYNQPQHF
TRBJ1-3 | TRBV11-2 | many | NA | TGTGCCAGCAGAAGACGAAGCGGCGGAAACACCATATATTTT | CASRRRSGGNTIYF
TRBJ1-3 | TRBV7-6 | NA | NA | TGTGCCAGCAGCTTACTGTCAGGGGACGGAAACACCATATATTTT | CASSLLSGDGNTIYF
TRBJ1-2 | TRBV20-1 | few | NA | TGCAGTGCTAGAGATCAGGGCTATGGCTACACCTTC | CSARDQGYGYTF
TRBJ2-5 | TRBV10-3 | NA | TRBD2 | TGTGCCATCAGACCCCGAGCGGGAGAGGGAGAGACCCAGTACTTC | CAIRPRAGEGETQYF
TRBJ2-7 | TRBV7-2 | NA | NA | TGTGCCAGCAGCTTTAGGGGGAGGGTCTACGAGCAGTACTTC | CASSFRGRVYEQYF
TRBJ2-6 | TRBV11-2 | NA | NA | TGTGCCAGCAGCTCCATACTTAGACAGGACTGGAGCTCTGGGGCCAACGTCCTGACTTTC | CASSSILRQDWSSGANVLTF